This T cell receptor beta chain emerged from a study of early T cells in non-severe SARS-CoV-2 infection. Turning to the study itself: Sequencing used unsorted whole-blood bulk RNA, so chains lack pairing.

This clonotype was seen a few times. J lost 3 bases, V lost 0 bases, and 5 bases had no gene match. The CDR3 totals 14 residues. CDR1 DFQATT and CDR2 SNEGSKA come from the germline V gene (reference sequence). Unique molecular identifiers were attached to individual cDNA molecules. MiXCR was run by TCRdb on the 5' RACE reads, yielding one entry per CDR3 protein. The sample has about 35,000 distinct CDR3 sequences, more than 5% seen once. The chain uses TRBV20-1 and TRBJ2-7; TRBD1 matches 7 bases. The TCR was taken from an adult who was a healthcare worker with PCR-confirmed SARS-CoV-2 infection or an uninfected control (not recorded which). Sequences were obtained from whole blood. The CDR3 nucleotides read TGCAGTGCTAGAGATCTGGGACAGAGCTACGAGCAGTACTTC. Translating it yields CSARDLGQSYEQYF.